One sample yielded the 16 T cell receptor beta chains listed below, sequenced in a study of CD8 T cells in ankylosing spondylitis. Via MiXCR, TCRdb re-called the 5' RACE reads, giving one row per CDR3 protein. The sample lists 80,000 to 100,000 distinct CDR3 sequences, roughly 10% occurring once. The sample comprised blood, either unsorted or a sorted T cell fraction (not recorded which). The receptors here all came from a male donor with ankylosing spondylitis or in good health (not recorded which).

This clonotype has ten or more counts. The rearrangement links TRBV7-2 to TRBJ2-3; perhaps TRBD2 as D (6 bases). Per germline, CDR1 SGHTA and CDR2 FQGNSA. The CDR3 totals 14 residues. V was clipped by 5 bases and J by 13 bases, with 22 bases between them. In DNA form, the CDR3 reads TGTGCCAGCAGCCTCCCCGGACGTGGGGAGGTGAAGTATTTT. Its translation: CASSLPGRGEVKYF. Variable domain in full (rest from reference TRBV7-2 and TRBJ2-3): GAGVSQSPSNKVTEKGKDVELRCDPISGHTALYWYRQSLGQGLEFLIYFQGNSAPDKSGLPSDRFSAERTGGSVSTLTIQRTQQEDSAVYLCASSLPGRGEVKYFGPGTRLTVL.

There are many counts of this clonotype. The CDR3 protein is CASSASFTDTQYF. Written as DNA, the CDR3 is TGCGCCAGCAGCGCTTCCTTCACAGATACGCAGTATTTT. The gene calls are TRBV5-1 and TRBJ2-3; D ambiguous. The CDR3 extends over 13 amino acids. The V gene's germline CDR1 is SGHRS and CDR2 YFSETQ. V lost 4 bases and J 2 bases, leaving 8 bases between the germline ends.

The table lists this clonotype with many counts. The chain has TRBV20-1 and TRBJ2-2; D possibly uses TRBD1 or TRBD2 (6 bases each). Germline CDR1 and CDR2: DFQATT and SNEGSKA (reference sequence). The CDR3 is 13 residues long. V lost 7 bases, J lost 4 bases, and 13 bases lay in between. Written as DNA, the CDR3 is TGCAGTGGGAGGGACATTGGCACCGGGGAGCTGTTTTTT. Amino acid sequence: CSGRDIGTGELFF.

This clonotype was detected many times. This chain links TRBV5-1 with TRBJ2-1; D gene ambiguous. Germline loops: CDR1 SGHRS, CDR2 YFSETQ. The V end was cut by 0 bases, the J end by 7 bases, with 11 bases between. The CDR3 is 14 residues long. CDR3 in amino acids: CASSLARSRNEQFF. Here the CDR3 DNA reads TGCGCCAGCAGCTTGGCTAGGTCTAGGAATGAGCAGTTCTTC.

This clonotype appeared many times. The chain combines TRBV24-1 with TRBJ2-1; TRBD1 is a possible D gene (7 bases). Trimming shortened V by 2 bases and J by 9 bases, and 16 bases separated the two germline ends. The CDR3 spans 15 residues. CDR1 is KGHDR, CDR2 SFDVKD, per germline. The chain's CDR3 is CATSDSGARGVEQFF. CDR3 bases: TGTGCCACCAGTGATTCCGGGGCCAGGGGGGTTGAGCAGTTCTTC.

This clonotype occurred many times. The chain recombines TRBV24-1 with TRBJ2-7; 10 bases are shared with TRBD1. V shed 3 bases, J shed 5 bases, and the junction held 6 bases outside the gene matches. This CDR3 comprises 15 residues. Germline CDR1 is KGHDR and CDR2 is SFDVKD. The CDR3 loop reads CATSDPGQGKDEQYF. The CDR3, as DNA: TGTGCCACCAGTGATCCGGGACAGGGGAAGGACGAGCAGTACTTC.

This clonotype showed up many times. This chain links TRBV5-1 with TRBJ2-7; 9 nucleotides line up with TRBD1. Germline CDR1 is SGHRS and CDR2 is YFSETQ. The J segment lost 4 bases and the V segment lost 2 bases, leaving 13 bases of the junction unmatched. The CDR3 loop spans 17 amino acids. This chain's CDR3 is CASSLYSPGQGLYEQYF. CDR3 coding DNA: TGCGCCAGCAGCTTATATTCTCCGGGACAGGGACTATACGAGCAGTACTTC.

This clonotype has at least ten counts. The chain carries TRBV19 and TRBJ1-1; D might be TRBD1 (5 bases). Germline V CDR1 and CDR2: LNHDA, SQIVND (reference sequence). Trimming left V 6 bases short and J 0 bases short, with 14 bases between. The CDR3 has 15 residues. The CDR3 DNA is TGTGCCAGTAGCTCGGGACGGACCTTGAACACTGAAGCTTTCTTT. Protein: CASSSGRTLNTEAFF.

At least ten counts were recorded for this clonotype. The chain uses TRBV20-1 and TRBJ1-4; maybe TRBD1 (5 bases). The CDR3 has 16 residues. CDR1 is DFQATT, CDR2 SNEGSKA, per germline (reference sequence). V gave up 0 bases and J gave up 6 bases, with 17 bases separating them. CDR3 in DNA: TGCAGTGCTAGAGATCCCTGGCGTCAGGGTGATGAAAAACTGTTTTTT. This translates into CSARDPWRQGDEKLFF.

This clonotype was seen at least ten times. The gene calls are TRBV12-3 or TRBV12-4 and TRBJ1-4; 9 nucleotides match TRBD1. Losses at the gene ends were 1 base for V and 0 bases for J; bases not matched to a gene: 3. This CDR3 contains 17 residues. CDR3 nucleotides: TGTGCCAGCAGTTTAGGGACAGGGGCCGCAACTAATGAAAAACTGTTTTTT. This codes for CASSLGTGAATNEKLFF.

Ten or more counts support this clonotype. The rearrangement links TRBV4-1 to TRBJ1-4; 7 bases match TRBD1. V was pared by 1 base and J by 5 bases, with 4 bases of the junction left unmatched. The CDR3 length is 15 residues. Germline-derived CDR1 and CDR2 are MGHRA and YSYEKL. In DNA form, the CDR3 reads TGCGCCAGCAGCCAAGGGGCAGGGGGAAATGAAAAACTGTTTTTT. Translating it yields CASSQGAGGNEKLFF.

This clonotype has ten or more counts. V and J are TRBV29-1 and TRBJ2-5; the D call may be TRBD1 or TRBD2 (5 bases each). V shed 7 bases and J shed 1 base, with 13 bases lying between them. Germline values: CDR1 SQVTM, CDR2 ANQGSEA. The CDR3 loop spans 13 amino acids. The CDR3: CSGRTGAQETQYF. Here the CDR3 DNA reads TGCAGCGGTCGGACTGGGGCCCAAGAGACCCAGTACTTC.

This clonotype came up many times. This CDR3 reads CATSRVFGQGVHEQYF. The CDR3 region has the DNA TGTGCCACCAGCAGAGTATTTGGACAGGGTGTCCACGAGCAGTACTTC. The rearrangement uses TRBV15 and TRBJ2-7; 8 positions match TRBD1. This CDR3 is built from 16 residues. The V and J ends lost 1 base and 5 bases, in that order; junction bases with no gene match: 10. CDR1 LNHNV and CDR2 YYDKDF come from the germline V gene (reference sequence).

This clonotype was seen at least ten times. The chain has TRBV5-1 and TRBJ2-7; D is uncertain. The CDR3 totals 15 residues. V was pared by 0 bases and J by 5 bases, with 15 bases between. The germline V gene has CDR1 SGHRS and CDR2 YFSETQ. The CDR3 region is CASSLDTTFPNEQYF. CDR3 bases: TGCGCCAGCAGCTTGGATACAACCTTCCCTAACGAGCAGTACTTC.

This clonotype appeared a few times. The chain combines TRBV5-1 with TRBJ2-3; D remains ambiguous. The CDR3 sequence is 15 residues long. Trimming took 4 bases from V and 0 from J, leaving 12 bases between them. Looked up from germline, CDR1 is SGHRS and CDR2 is YFSETQ. In nucleotides, the CDR3 is TGCGCCAGCAGCCCGGACGCGGCTAGCACAGATACGCAGTATTTT. The encoded protein is CASSPDAASTDTQYF.

The sample holds many counts of this clonotype. The V and J genes are TRBV29-1 and TRBJ2-2; TRBD1 aligns across 10 bases. The V segment lost 5 bases and the J segment 5 bases; nucleotides outside the gene matches: 5. Germline V gives CDR1 SQVTM, CDR2 ANQGSEA. CDR3 size: 14 residues. The CDR3 region has the DNA TGCAGCGTTCTCGGGACAGGGGAAACCGGGGAGCTGTTTTTT. This encodes CSVLGTGETGELFF.